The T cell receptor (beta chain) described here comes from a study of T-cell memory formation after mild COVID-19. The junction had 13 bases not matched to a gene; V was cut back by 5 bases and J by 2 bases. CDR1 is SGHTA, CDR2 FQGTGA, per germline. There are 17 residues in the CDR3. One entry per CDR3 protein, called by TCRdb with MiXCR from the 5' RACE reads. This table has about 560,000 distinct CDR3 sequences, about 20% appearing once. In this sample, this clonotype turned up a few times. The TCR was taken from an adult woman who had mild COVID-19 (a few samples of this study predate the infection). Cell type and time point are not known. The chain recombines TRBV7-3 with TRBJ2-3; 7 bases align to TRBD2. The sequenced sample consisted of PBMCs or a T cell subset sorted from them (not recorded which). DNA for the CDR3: TGTGCCAGCAGCGGGGGAGCGGGACGCTCCTCCACAGATACGCAGTATTTT. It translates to CASSGGAGRSSTDTQYF.